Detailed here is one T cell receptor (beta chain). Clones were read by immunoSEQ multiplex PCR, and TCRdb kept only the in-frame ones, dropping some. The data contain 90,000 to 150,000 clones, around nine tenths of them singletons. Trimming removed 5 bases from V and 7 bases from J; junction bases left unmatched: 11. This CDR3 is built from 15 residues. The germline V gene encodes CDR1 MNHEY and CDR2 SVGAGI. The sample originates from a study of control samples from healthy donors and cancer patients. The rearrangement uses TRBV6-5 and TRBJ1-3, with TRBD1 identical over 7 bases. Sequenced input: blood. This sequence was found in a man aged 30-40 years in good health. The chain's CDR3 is CASSRTGTVGNTIYF. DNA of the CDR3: TGTGCCAGCAGTCGCACCGGGACAGTAGGCAACACCATATATTTT.